This T cell receptor beta chain was obtained from a study of blood T cells in healthy people across ages. Whole-study findings and limits: Bulk PBMC profiling left naive and antigen-experienced comparisons inconclusive.

Turning to this clonotype: Its antigen is unknown.

Combining a sample-barcoded 5' primer with a J-beta primer mix, a second PCR ran for roughly 6 to 11 cycles. TCRdb reprocessed the 5' RACE reads with MiXCR, giving one entry per CDR3 protein. Of more than 750,000 distinct CDR3 sequences detected, 25% to 30% appear once; the ten largest clones hold about 10%. Another study also made use of these data, one on T cells of mothers and their children.

This TCR was sampled from a woman between 40 and 55 years old in good health. The sample comprised blood.

The CDR3 DNA follows: TGCGCCAGCAGCGGGACAACAACTAATGAAAAACTGTTTTTT. Translated: CASSGTTTNEKLFF. The genes are TRBV4-1 and TRBJ1-4; the D gene is possibly TRBD1 (6 bases). This CDR3 spans 14 amino acids. Trimming pared 5 bases from V and 0 bases from J, leaving 7 bases between. In germline, CDR1 is MGHRA, CDR2 YSYEKL.